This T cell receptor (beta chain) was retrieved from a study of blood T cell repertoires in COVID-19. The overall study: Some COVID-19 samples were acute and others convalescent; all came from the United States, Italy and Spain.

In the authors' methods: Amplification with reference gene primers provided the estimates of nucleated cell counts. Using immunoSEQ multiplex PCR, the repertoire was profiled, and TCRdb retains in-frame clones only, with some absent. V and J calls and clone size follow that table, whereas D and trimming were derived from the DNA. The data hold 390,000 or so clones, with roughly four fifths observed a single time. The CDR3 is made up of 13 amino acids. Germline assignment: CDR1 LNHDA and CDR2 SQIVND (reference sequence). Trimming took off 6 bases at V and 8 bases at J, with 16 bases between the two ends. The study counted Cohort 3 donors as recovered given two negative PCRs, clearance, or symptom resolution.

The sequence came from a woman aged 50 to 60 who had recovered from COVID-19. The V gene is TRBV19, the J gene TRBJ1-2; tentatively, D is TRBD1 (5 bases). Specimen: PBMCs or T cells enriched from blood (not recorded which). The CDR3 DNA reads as TGTGCCAGTAGCATTCGGGGGGTCGGAGGCTACACCTTC. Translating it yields CASSIRGVGGYTF.